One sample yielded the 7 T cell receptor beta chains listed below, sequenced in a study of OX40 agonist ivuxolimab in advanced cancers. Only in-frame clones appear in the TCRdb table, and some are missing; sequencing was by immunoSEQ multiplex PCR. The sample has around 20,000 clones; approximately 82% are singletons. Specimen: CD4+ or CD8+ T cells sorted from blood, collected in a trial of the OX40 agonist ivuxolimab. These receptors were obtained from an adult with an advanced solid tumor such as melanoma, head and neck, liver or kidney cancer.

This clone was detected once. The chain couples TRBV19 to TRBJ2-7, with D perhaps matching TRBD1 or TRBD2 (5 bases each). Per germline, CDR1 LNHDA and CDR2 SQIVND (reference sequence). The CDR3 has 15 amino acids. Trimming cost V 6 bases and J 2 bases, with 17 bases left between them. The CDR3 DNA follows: TGTGCCAGTAGGGGACCTAAAGTCGGCACCTACGAGCAGTACTTC. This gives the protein CASRGPKVGTYEQYF.

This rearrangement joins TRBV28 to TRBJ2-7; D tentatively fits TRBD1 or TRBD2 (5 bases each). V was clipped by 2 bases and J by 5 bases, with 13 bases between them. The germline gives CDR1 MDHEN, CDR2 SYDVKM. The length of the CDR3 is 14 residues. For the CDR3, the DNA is TGTGCCAGCAGTTTAACTAGTGGGGGAGACGAGCAGTACTTC. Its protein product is CASSLTSGGDEQYF.

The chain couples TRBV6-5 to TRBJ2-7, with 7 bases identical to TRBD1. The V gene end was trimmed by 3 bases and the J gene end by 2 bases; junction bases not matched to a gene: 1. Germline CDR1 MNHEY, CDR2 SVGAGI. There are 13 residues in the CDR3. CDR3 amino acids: CASSYQGAYEQYF. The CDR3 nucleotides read TGTGCCAGCAGTTATCAGGGGGCCTACGAGCAGTACTTC.

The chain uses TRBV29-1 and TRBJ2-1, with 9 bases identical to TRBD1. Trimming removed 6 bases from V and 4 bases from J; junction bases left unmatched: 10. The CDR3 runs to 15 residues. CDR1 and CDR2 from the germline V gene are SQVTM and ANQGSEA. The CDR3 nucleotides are TGCAGCGTCCCCCCCCGGGACAGGGTATACAATGAGCAGTTCTTC. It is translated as CSVPPRDRVYNEQFF.

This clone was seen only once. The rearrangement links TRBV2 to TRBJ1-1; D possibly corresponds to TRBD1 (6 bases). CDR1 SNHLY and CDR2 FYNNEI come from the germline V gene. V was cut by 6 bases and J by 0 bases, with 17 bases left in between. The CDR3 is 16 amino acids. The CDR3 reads CASSHNKQGMNTEAFF. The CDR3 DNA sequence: TGTGCCAGCAGCCACAATAAACAGGGCATGAACACTGAAGCTTTCTTT.

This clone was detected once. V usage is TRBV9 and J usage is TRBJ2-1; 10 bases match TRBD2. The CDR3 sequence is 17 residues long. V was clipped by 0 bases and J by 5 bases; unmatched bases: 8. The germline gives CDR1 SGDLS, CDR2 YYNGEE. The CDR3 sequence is CASSVGDSGRFDNEQFF. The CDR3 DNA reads TGTGCCAGCAGCGTAGGAGATAGCGGGAGGTTTGACAATGAGCAGTTCTTC.

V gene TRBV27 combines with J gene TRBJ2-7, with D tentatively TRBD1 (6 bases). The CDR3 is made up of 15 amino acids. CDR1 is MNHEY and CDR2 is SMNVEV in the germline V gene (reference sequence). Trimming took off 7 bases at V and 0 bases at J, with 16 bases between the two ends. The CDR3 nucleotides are TGTGCCAGCACCTGGTTTGGGGGCGGCTCCTACGAGCAGTACTTC. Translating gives CASTWFGGGSYEQYF.